This T cell receptor (beta chain) was sequenced in a study of identical twins. Study-wide results and limits: Those out-of-frame alpha sequences shared by twins showed an excess of low generation probability.

Template switching supplied a universal primer site; unique molecular identifiers were carried on the cDNA. One entry per CDR3 protein results from TCRdb running MiXCR on the 5' RACE reads. The table has about 660,000 distinct CDR3 sequences, 8% to 9% seen once. This CDR3 has 15 residues. Germline CDR1 SGHRS, CDR2 YFSETQ. V shed 1 base, J shed 3 bases, and the junction held 5 bases outside the gene matches. This clonotype was counted a few times. Its specificity is not known. The sample also formed part of further work on yellow fever vaccine responses in identical twins. That report adds: Twins' vaccine T cell responses reportedly seemed partly convergent and partly personalized.

This receptor was obtained from a woman under 30 in good health. The sequenced sample was PBMCs. The chain employs TRBV5-1 and TRBJ2-7; 9 nucleotides match TRBD1. The CDR3 nucleotides read TGCGCCAGCAGCTTGAGACAGGGGGAAATCTACGAGCAGTACTTC. It encodes CASSLRQGEIYEQYF.